Listed below are T cell receptor beta chains from one sample, sequenced in a study of blood T cell repertoires in COVID-19. Measured with immunoSEQ multiplex PCR; TCRdb has only the in-frame clones, and not every one. The data hold over 80,000 clones, with more than 85% observed a single time. Sequenced: peripheral blood. The receptors here all came from a man between 60 and 75 years old with acute or convalescent COVID-19. Both conserved end residues are part of each CDR3. The D gene is left open where the match is weak. For some rows the clone size is stated as once, few or many, or as a class when expanded; others skip it.

d_gene,j_gene,v_gene,abundance,CDR3aa,CDR3nt
.,TRBJ2-3,TRBV27,.,CASGLEGGDTQYF,TGTGCCAGCGGCCTCGAGGGTGGGGATACGCAGTATTTT
.,TRBJ1-5,TRBV28,.,CASTWGERPQHF,TGTGCCAGCACCTGGGGGGAACGTCCCCAGCATTTT
TRBD2,TRBJ2-2,TRBV3-1/TRBV3-2,.,CASSRRGTRSTGELFF,TGTGCCAGCAGCCGGAGGGGGACTAGATCGACCGGGGAGCTGTTTTTT
.,TRBJ1-2,TRBV11-3,.,CASSQTQGNYGYTF,TGTGCCAGCAGCCAAACCCAGGGAAACTATGGCTACACCTTC
TRBD1,TRBJ2-2,TRBV7-9,.,CASSLYLTGWTGELFF,TGTGCCAGCAGCTTATACCTGACAGGGTGGACCGGGGAGCTGTTTTTT
TRBD1,TRBJ1-1,TRBV11-2,.,CASSRQGWETFF,TGTGCCAGCAGCCGACAGGGTTGGGAAACTTTCTTT
TRBD2,TRBJ2-2,TRBV6-2/TRBV6-3,.,CASSYFQAGELLFF,TGTGCCAGCAGTTACTTCCAGGCGGGAGAATTGCTGTTTTTT
.,TRBJ2-2,TRBV24-1,once,CATSGQGWENSGELFF,TGTGCCACCAGCGGGCAGGGGTGGGAGAACTCCGGGGAGCTGTTTTTT
TRBD1,TRBJ1-5,TRBV11-2,.,CASSLGTGGWPQHF,TGTGCCAGCAGCTTAGGGACAGGGGGCTGGCCCCAGCATTTT
TRBD2,TRBJ2-7,TRBV4-3,.,CASSQDWLAGAYEQYF,TGCGCCAGCAGCCAAGATTGGCTAGCGGGAGCCTACGAGCAGTACTTC
TRBD2,TRBJ2-1,TRBV7-9,.,CASSLDPSGSTEQFF,TGTGCCAGCAGCTTAGATCCTAGCGGGAGTACTGAGCAGTTCTTC